The T cell receptor (beta chain) described here comes from a study of radiation and T cells in renal cell carcinoma. Time point defined: baseline pretreatment blood. The treatment: 15 Gy SBRT to primary tumor, nephrectomy 4 weeks later. The table came from immunoSEQ multiplex PCR; TCRdb's copy has only in-frame clones and leaves some out. The sample contains approximately 140,000 clones, 88% of which appear only once. The TCR comes from a woman between 70 and 85 years old with renal cell carcinoma. This sample comprised blood, obtained from a patient whose treatment included radiotherapy and nephrectomy.

CDR3 sequence (DNA): TGTGCCAGTAGTATAGTAGGCAGCGGGGGAAGGGCAGATACGCAGTATTTT. Translated: CASSIVGSGGRADTQYF. This chain connects TRBV19 to TRBJ2-3, with 8 bases fitting TRBD2. This CDR3 comprises 17 residues. Germline CDR1 is LNHDA and CDR2 is SQIVND (reference sequence). Losses at the gene ends were 1 base for V and 4 bases for J; bases not matched to a gene: 10.